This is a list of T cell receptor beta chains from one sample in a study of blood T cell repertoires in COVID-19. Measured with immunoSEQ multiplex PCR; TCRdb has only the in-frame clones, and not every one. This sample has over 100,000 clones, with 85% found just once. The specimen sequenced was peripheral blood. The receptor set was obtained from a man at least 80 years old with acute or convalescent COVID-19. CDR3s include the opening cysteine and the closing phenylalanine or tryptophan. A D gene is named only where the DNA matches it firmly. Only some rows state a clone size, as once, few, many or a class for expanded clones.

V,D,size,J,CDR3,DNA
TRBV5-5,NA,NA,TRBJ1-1,CASSFAGENTEAFF,TGTGCCAGCAGCTTCGCAGGGGAGAACACTGAAGCTTTCTTT
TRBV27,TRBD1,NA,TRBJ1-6,CASSLYGTDQNSPLHF,TGTGCCAGCAGTTTATACGGGACAGATCAGAATTCACCCCTCCACTTT
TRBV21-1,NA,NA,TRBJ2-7,CASSSSGSHEQYF,TGTGCCAGCAGCAGCAGCGGGAGCCACGAGCAGTACTTC
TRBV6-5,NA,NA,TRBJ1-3,CASRDIYSGNTIYF,TGTGCCAGCAGGGACATTTACTCTGGAAACACCATATATTTT
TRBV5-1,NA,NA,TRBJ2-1,CASSAGTRIWSNEQFF,TGCGCCAGCAGCGCGGGAACTCGAATTTGGAGCAATGAGCAGTTCTTC
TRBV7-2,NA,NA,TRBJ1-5,CASSLGPGALSNQPQHF,TGTGCCAGCAGCTTAGGCCCGGGTGCCTTGAGCAATCAGCCCCAGCATTTT
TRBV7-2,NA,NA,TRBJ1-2,CASNPTENYGYTF,TGTGCCAGCAACCCAACAGAGAATTATGGCTACACCTTC
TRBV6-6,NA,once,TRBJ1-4,CATVSNEKLFF,TGTGCGACAGTATCTAATGAAAAACTGTTTTTT
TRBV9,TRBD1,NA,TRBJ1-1,CASSPGTGKGSTEAFF,TGTGCCAGCAGCCCAGGGACAGGGAAGGGGAGCACTGAAGCTTTCTTT
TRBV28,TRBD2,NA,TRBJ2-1,CASSNDFKTSGVHNEQFF,TGTGCCAGCAGCAACGATTTTAAGACTAGCGGAGTACACAATGAGCAGTTCTTC
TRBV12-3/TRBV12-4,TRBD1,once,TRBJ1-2,CASSGQGDGYTF,TGTGCCAGCAGCGGACAGGGTGATGGCTACACCTTC
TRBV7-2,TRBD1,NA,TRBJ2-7,CASSLSGGAYYEQYF,TGTGCCAGCAGCTTATCAGGGGGCGCCTACTACGAGCAGTACTTC
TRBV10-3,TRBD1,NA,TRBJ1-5,CASGQEGRNQPQHF,TGTGCCAGCGGACAGGAGGGGAGGAATCAGCCCCAGCATTTT
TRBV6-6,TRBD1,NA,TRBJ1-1,CASSSRQGAVTEAFF,TGTGCCAGCAGTTCGCGACAGGGGGCGGTGACTGAAGCTTTCTTT
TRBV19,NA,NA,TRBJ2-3,CASSKERDTQYF,TGTGCCAGTAGTAAGGAGCGGGATACGCAGTATTTT
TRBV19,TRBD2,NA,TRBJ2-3,CASSTGGRYADTQYF,TGTGCCAGTAGCACGGGGGGGCGCTACGCAGATACGCAGTATTTT
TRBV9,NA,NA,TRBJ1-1,CASSVGREESTEAFF,TGTGCCAGCAGCGTAGGTAGAGAAGAGAGCACTGAAGCTTTCTTT
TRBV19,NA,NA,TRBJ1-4,CASRQGRSNEKLFF,TGTGCCAGTAGGCAAGGGAGGTCTAATGAAAAACTGTTTTTT
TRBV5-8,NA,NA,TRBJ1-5,CASSLRGQPQHF,TGTGCCAGCAGCTTAAGGGGTCAGCCCCAGCATTTT
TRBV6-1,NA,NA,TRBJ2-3,CASSENRAQLMDTQYF,TGTGCCAGCAGTGAAAACAGGGCCCAATTGATGGATACGCAGTATTTT
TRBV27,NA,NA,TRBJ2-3,CASRDSPTDTQYF,TGTGCCAGCAGAGACAGCCCCACAGATACGCAGTATTTT
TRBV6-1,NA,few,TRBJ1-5,CASSEGQSNQPQHF,TGTGCCAGCAGTGAAGGGCAGAGCAATCAGCCCCAGCATTTT
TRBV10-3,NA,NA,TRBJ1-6,CAISESREGDSPLHF,TGTGCCATCAGTGAGTCGAGGGAGGGCGATTCACCCCTCCACTTT
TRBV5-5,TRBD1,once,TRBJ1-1,CASSRTGEGNTEAFF,TGTGCCAGCAGCCGTACAGGGGAAGGGAACACTGAAGCTTTCTTT
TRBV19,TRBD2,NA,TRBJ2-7,CASSRTSGGAYEQYF,TGTGCCAGTAGCCGGACTAGCGGGGGGGCCTACGAGCAGTACTTC
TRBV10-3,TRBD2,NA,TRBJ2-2,CAISSGDTGELFF,TGTGCCATCTCTAGCGGGGACACCGGGGAGCTGTTTTTT
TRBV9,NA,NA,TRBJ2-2,CASSVRSGAGGTGELFF,TGTGCCAGCAGCGTACGATCAGGGGCCGGCGGGACCGGGGAGCTGTTTTTT
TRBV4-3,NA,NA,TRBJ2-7,CASSQEQAGREQYF,TGCGCCAGCAGCCAAGAGCAGGCAGGCCGGGAGCAGTACTTC
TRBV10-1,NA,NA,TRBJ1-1,CASKGDHTEAFF,TGCGCCAGCAAGGGGGACCACACTGAAGCTTTCTTT